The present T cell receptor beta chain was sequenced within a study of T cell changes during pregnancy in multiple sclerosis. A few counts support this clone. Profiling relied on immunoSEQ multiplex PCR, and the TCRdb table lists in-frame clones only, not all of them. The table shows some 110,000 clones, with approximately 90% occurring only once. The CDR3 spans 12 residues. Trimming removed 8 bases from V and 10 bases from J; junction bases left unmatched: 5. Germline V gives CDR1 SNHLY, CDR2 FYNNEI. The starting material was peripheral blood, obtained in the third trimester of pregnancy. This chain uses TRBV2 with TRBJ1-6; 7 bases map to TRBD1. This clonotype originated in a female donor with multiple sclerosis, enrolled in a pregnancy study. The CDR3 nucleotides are TGTGCCAGCGGACAGGTTTCATCACCCCTCCACTTT. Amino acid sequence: CASGQVSSPLHF.